The subject of this entry is one T cell receptor (beta chain). TCRdb's table, derived via immunoSEQ multiplex PCR, lists solely in-frame clones and lacks some. The table includes under 200,000 clones, about 85% detected once. This specimen belongs to a study of blood T cell repertoires in COVID-19. From germline, CDR1 is MNHEY and CDR2 SVGEGT. The length of the CDR3 is 17 residues. Trimming shortened V by 0 bases and J by 6 bases, and 17 bases separated the two germline ends. Sequencing was done on a sample of PBMCs or T cells enriched from blood (not recorded which). The V and J genes are TRBV6-2 or TRBV6-3 and TRBJ1-4; D is perhaps TRBD1 (5 bases). The sequence derives from a woman aged 40 to 50 with acute COVID-19. CDR3 DNA: TGTGCCAGCAGTTACTCCGGAGTAGGGGTTCTCGATGAAAAACTGTTTTTT. Protein product: CASSYSGVGVLDEKLFF.